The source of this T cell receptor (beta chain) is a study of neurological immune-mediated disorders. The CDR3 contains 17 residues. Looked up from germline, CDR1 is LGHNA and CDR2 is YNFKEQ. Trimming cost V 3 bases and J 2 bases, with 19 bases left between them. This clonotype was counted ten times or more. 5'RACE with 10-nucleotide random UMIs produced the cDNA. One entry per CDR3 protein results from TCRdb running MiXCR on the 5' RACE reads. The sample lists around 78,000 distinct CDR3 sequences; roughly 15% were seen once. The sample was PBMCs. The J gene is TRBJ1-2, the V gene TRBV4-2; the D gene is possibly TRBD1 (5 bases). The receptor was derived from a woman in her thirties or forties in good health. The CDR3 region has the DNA TGTGCCAGCAGCCACCTAAGCCCCCGTTGGGGGAACTATGGCTACACCTTC. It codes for CASSHLSPRWGNYGYTF.